This TCR beta chain was sequenced for a study of CD8+ T cells in alopecia areata. Extracted from the samples, RNA was reverse transcribed into cDNA to serve as the sequencing template. Using immunoSEQ multiplex PCR, the repertoire was profiled, and TCRdb retains in-frame clones only, with some absent. The sample includes about 160,000 clones, about three fifths of them seen just once. Treatment: oral pan-JAK inhibitor, 5-10 mg twice daily. PBMCs were stained for CD3, CD4 and CD8, and CD4+ and CD8+ T cells were sorted. The CDR3 extends over 15 amino acids. V was shortened by 6 bases and J by 2 bases, with 14 bases between the two germline ends. CDR1 is SGHTA, CDR2 FQGNSA, per germline. Study findings and constraints: Tofacitinib produced a significant decrease in scalp clonality and in expanded CD8+ clones among the top 100.

In regard to this clone: What it binds is unknown.

J is TRBJ1-5 and V is TRBV7-2; no clear D. The TCR originated in a human donor with alopecia areata. The sequencing here drew on CD4+ T cells sorted from blood, taken at week 4, from a patient treated with tofacitinib. The CDR3 DNA follows: TGTGCCAGCAGTTCCCCGTCGGGAGGCAATCAGCCCCAGCATTTT. It specifies CASSSPSGGNQPQHF.